Listed below are T cell receptor beta chains from one sample, sequenced in a study of Tregs in tolerant kidney transplant recipients. Assay used: immunoSEQ multiplex PCR; TCRdb lists only in-frame clones, some missing. Of some 70,000 clones listed, roughly 89% were seen once; the top ten hold around 9.9%. This specimen was CD8+ T cells from blood, taken before the transplant. These receptors were taken from a human donor who received a combined kidney and bone marrow transplant. CDR3s include the opening cysteine and the closing phenylalanine or tryptophan. The D gene is left open where the match is weak. Clone size is stated in some rows and not others, as once, few, many or a class when expanded.

v_gene,d_gene,abundance,j_gene,CDR3aa,CDR3nt
TRBV10-2,.,.,TRBJ2-7,CASSDRGYDEQYF,TGCGCCAGCAGTGACAGGGGTTATGACGAGCAGTACTTC
TRBV6-5,TRBD1,.,TRBJ1-1,CASRRGTVSNTEAFF,TGTGCCAGCAGACGAGGGACAGTGAGCAACACTGAAGCTTTCTTT
TRBV4-1,.,.,TRBJ2-7,CASSLQGPLLSYEQYF,TGCGCCAGCAGCCTCCAGGGTCCTCTATTATCCTACGAGCAGTACTTC
TRBV7-9,.,once,TRBJ2-2,CASSLARETGELFF,TGTGCCAGCAGCTTAGCCCGGGAGACCGGGGAGCTGTTTTTT
TRBV29-1,TRBD2,.,TRBJ2-3,CSVEDLGAGGTDTQYF,TGCAGCGTTGAAGATTTAGGAGCGGGGGGGACAGATACGCAGTATTTT
TRBV7-3,TRBD1,.,TRBJ2-2,CASSPLGDRGSGELFF,TGTGCCAGCAGCCCCCTGGGGGACAGGGGATCCGGGGAGCTGTTTTTT
TRBV9,TRBD1,once,TRBJ2-1,CASSPRDSNEQFF,TGTGCCAGCAGCCCCCGGGACAGCAATGAGCAGTTCTTC
TRBV14,TRBD1,.,TRBJ2-1,CASSGRDRGVGSYNEQFF,TGTGCCAGCAGCGGCCGGGACAGGGGGGTTGGCTCCTACAATGAGCAGTTCTTC
TRBV7-2,.,.,TRBJ1-4,CASSLGAGRNEKLFF,TGTGCCAGCAGCTTAGGAGCGGGGCGTAATGAAAAACTGTTTTTT
TRBV11-3,TRBD2,.,TRBJ2-3,CASSYGLAGNTDTQYF,TGTGCCAGCAGCTATGGACTAGCGGGGAACACAGATACGCAGTATTTT
TRBV19,TRBD2,.,TRBJ2-7,CASSVGGASYEQYF,TGTGCCAGTAGCGTGGGAGGGGCGTCCTACGAGCAGTACTTC
TRBV4-3,.,.,TRBJ1-1,CASSHWGQAFF,TGCGCCAGCAGCCACTGGGGGCAAGCTTTCTTT
TRBV28,.,.,TRBJ2-3,CASSGHTDTQYF,TGTGCCAGCTCAGGACACACAGATACGCAGTATTTT
TRBV10-2,TRBD1,.,TRBJ1-5,CASSELQGSNQPQHF,TGCGCCAGCAGTGAGTTACAGGGGTCGAATCAGCCCCAGCATTTT
TRBV7-9,TRBD2,few,TRBJ2-5,CASSSLGLAAEQETQYF,TGTGCCAGCAGCTCCCTAGGACTAGCGGCAGAACAAGAGACCCAGTACTTC
TRBV9,.,.,TRBJ1-4,CASSVGTTTRERKLFF,TGTGCCAGCAGCGTAGGTACAACGACTAGAGAGCGAAAACTGTTTTTT
TRBV29-1,TRBD2,.,TRBJ2-4,CSVLAGGAKNIQYF,TGCAGCGTTTTAGCGGGAGGGGCCAAAAACATTCAGTACTTC
TRBV29-1,.,.,TRBJ2-7,CSVTFKNEQYF,TGCAGCGTTACTTTTAAGAACGAGCAGTACTTC
TRBV19,TRBD2,.,TRBJ2-7,CASSIEEGLVYEQYF,TGTGCCAGTAGTATAGAAGAGGGACTAGTCTACGAGCAGTACTTC
TRBV5-6,.,.,TRBJ1-4,CASSFWQAHNEKLFF,TGTGCCAGCAGCTTTTGGCAGGCCCATAATGAAAAACTGTTTTTT
TRBV5-1,TRBD1,.,TRBJ1-3,CASSGTVPSSGNTIYF,TGCGCCAGCAGCGGGACAGTTCCCTCGTCTGGAAACACCATATATTTT
TRBV19,TRBD2,.,TRBJ2-7,CASSPTSGVSYEQYF,TGTGCCAGTAGTCCGACTAGCGGGGTCTCCTACGAGCAGTACTTC
TRBV19,.,.,TRBJ1-2,CASSIWADYYGYTF,TGTGCCAGTAGTATATGGGCAGATTACTATGGCTACACCTTC
TRBV7-8,.,.,TRBJ2-7,CASSLASIYEQYF,TGTGCCAGCAGCTTAGCCAGTATCTACGAGCAGTACTTC
TRBV10-2,.,.,TRBJ2-7,CASTFGGGLDEQYF,TGCGCCAGCACGTTCGGAGGTGGACTGGACGAGCAGTACTTC
TRBV29-1,TRBD2,.,TRBJ2-1,CSVEGLALGSYNEQFF,TGCAGCGTTGAGGGACTAGCACTCGGCTCCTACAATGAGCAGTTCTTC
TRBV19,TRBD2,once,TRBJ2-2,CASRLAAFGGELFF,TGTGCCAGTAGACTAGCGGCCTTCGGCGGGGAGCTGTTTTTT
TRBV9,.,.,TRBJ2-2,CASSYRGSGELFF,TGTGCCAGCAGCTATAGGGGTTCCGGGGAGCTGTTTTTT
TRBV9,TRBD1,.,TRBJ2-7,CASSIKGQASYEQYF,TGTGCCAGCAGCATAAAAGGACAGGCGTCCTACGAGCAGTACTTC
TRBV9,.,.,TRBJ1-6,CASSAYVFARDSPLHF,TGTGCCAGCAGCGCATATGTTTTCGCCCGAGATTCACCCCTCCACTTT
TRBV7-9,.,.,TRBJ1-1,CASSHPMQMNTEAFF,TGTGCCAGCAGCCACCCGATGCAGATGAACACTGAAGCTTTCTTT
TRBV7-9,.,.,TRBJ1-1,CASSKDTLNTEAFF,TGTGCCAGCAGCAAGGACACCCTGAACACTGAAGCTTTCTTT
TRBV10-3,.,.,TRBJ1-2,CAISGDGPNYGCTF,TGTGCCATCAGCGGCGATGGCCCTAACTATGGCTGCACCTTC
TRBV19,.,.,TRBJ2-5,CASSIGLETQYF,TGTGCCAGTAGTATAGGACTAGAGACCCAGTACTTC
TRBV19,TRBD2,.,TRBJ2-4,CASSIDGLAGSKNIQYF,TGTGCCAGTAGTATAGATGGGCTAGCGGGGTCCAAAAACATTCAGTACTTC
TRBV4-2,TRBD2,.,TRBJ2-3,CASSQEVSGVAQYF,TGTGCCAGCAGCCAAGAAGTTAGCGGGGTTGCGCAGTATTTT
TRBV9,TRBD2,.,TRBJ2-1,CASSGTSGRFGEQFF,TGTGCCAGCAGTGGGACTAGCGGGAGATTCGGTGAGCAGTTCTTC
TRBV4-2,TRBD2,.,TRBJ2-1,CASSQGEGLAGGNNEQFF,TGTGCCAGCAGCCAGGGGGAAGGTCTAGCGGGAGGGAATAATGAGCAGTTCTTC
TRBV7-9,.,.,TRBJ2-7,CASSLVSRGQNEQYF,TGTGCCAGCAGCTTAGTGTCGAGAGGGCAAAACGAGCAGTACTTC
TRBV18,TRBD1,.,TRBJ2-1,CASSFRDRVRGEQFF,TGTGCCAGCTCATTCCGGGACAGGGTGAGGGGTGAGCAGTTCTTC
TRBV5-6,TRBD1,.,TRBJ2-7,CASSSIAGQGNNEQYF,TGTGCCAGCAGCTCGATTGCGGGACAGGGAAACAACGAGCAGTACTTC
TRBV29-1,.,once,TRBJ1-3,CSAAQGSGNTIYF,TGCAGCGCCGCTCAGGGGTCAGGAAACACCATATATTTT
TRBV29-1,.,.,TRBJ2-7,CSVLGGGVYEQYF,TGCAGCGTGTTGGGGGGGGGCGTCTACGAGCAGTACTTC
TRBV29-1,TRBD1,.,TRBJ1-2,CSVTGGGYGYTF,TGCAGCGTCACAGGGGGTGGATATGGCTACACCTTC
TRBV13,TRBD1,.,TRBJ1-2,CASSIAQGQFHYGYTF,TGTGCCAGCAGCATCGCCCAGGGACAGTTTCACTATGGCTACACCTTC
TRBV15,TRBD2,.,TRBJ2-3,CATSVTSGTGMEGTDTQYF,TGTGCCACCAGTGTGACTAGCGGGACTGGGATGGAGGGCACAGATACGCAGTATTTT
TRBV5-6,.,.,TRBJ2-7,CASSLGRGSYEQYF,TGTGCCAGCAGCTTGGGCAGGGGCTCCTACGAGCAGTACTTC
TRBV29-1,TRBD1,few,TRBJ1-2,CSVETGGGGYTF,TGCAGCGTTGAAACAGGGGGCGGTGGCTACACCTTC
TRBV4-3,.,.,TRBJ2-1,CASSQVRGNEQFF,TGCGCCAGCAGCCAAGTTAGGGGAAATGAGCAGTTCTTC
TRBV27,TRBD1,once,TRBJ1-1,CASSLRTGGVLNTEAFF,TGTGCCAGCAGTCTCAGGACAGGGGGAGTGTTGAACACTGAAGCTTTCTTT